This T cell receptor (beta chain) was sequenced for a study of cytomegalovirus exposure and HLA in healthy donors. Study-wide results and caveats: Analysis was performed later, and it showed HLA-associated TCR beta chains to be more clonally expanded than equally common others. Because they were indistinguishable, some V segments, including TRBV6-2 and TRBV6-3, were excluded.

Notes on this clone: Its antigen is as yet unknown.

PCR was performed using 60 Vbeta and 13 Jbeta primers. Original processing methods: An analysis performed later counted around 80 million unique TCR beta chains (roughly 11 million of them shared). The protocol was immunoSEQ multiplex PCR, while the TCRdb copy is restricted to in-frame clones and leaves out a portion. The V and J calls and the clone size are those of that table, but D and trimming were determined from the DNA. The sample lists over 35,000 clones; roughly 47% were seen once. The donors gave bone marrow, and they were healthy. Trimming cost V 10 bases and J 5 bases, with 8 bases left between them. Germline CDR1 LNHDA, CDR2 SQIVND (reference sequence). The length of the CDR3 is 10 residues.

The sequence derives from a human donor in good health. The specimen sequenced was PBMCs. The chain combines TRBV19 with TRBJ1-2; D perhaps matches TRBD1 (6 bases). The CDR3 sequence is CATGVYGYTF. CDR3 bases: TGTGCCACAGGGGTGTATGGCTACACCTTC.